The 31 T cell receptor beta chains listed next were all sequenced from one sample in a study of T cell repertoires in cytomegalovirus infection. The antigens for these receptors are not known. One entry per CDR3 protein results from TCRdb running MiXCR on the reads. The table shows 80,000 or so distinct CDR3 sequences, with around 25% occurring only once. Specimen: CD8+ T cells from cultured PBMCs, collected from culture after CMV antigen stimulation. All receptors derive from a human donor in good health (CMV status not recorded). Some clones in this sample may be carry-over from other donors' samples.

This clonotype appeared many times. DNA of the CDR3: TGTGCTAGTGGTGTCTCTTCAGGGGCGGATGAGCAGTTCTTC. Residues: CASGVSSGADEQFF. V and J are TRBV12-5 and TRBJ2-1, with D tentatively TRBD1 (6 bases). The ends were cut back, 5 bases at V and 8 bases at J, with 16 bases in the middle. Per the germline V gene, CDR1 is LGHNT and CDR2 is FRNRAP. This CDR3 comprises 14 residues.

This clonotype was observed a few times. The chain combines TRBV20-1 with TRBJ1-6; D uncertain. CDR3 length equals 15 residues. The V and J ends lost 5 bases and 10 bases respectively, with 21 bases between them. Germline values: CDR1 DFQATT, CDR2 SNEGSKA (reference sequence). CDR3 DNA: TGCAGTGCTCAGACGACCCAGCACGTGATGTCACCCCTCCACTTT. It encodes CSAQTTQHVMSPLHF.

For the CDR3, the DNA is TGCGCCAGCAGCCAAGATTACGCACCGAACACTGAAGCTTTCTTT. Translation: CASSQDYAPNTEAFF. V is TRBV4-3 and J is TRBJ1-1; D is ambiguous. The CDR3 extends over 15 amino acids. CDR1 and CDR2 (germline): LGHNA, YSLEER. V lost 0 bases to trimming and J lost 1 base, with 9 bases between them.

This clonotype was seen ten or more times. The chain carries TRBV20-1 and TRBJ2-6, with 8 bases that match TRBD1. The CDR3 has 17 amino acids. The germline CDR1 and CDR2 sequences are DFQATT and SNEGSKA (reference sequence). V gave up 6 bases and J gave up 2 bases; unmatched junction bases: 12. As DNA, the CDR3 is TGCAGTGCCCAAGGCCCGGACAGGGCCACTGGGGCCAACGTCCTGACTTTC. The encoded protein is CSAQGPDRATGANVLTF.

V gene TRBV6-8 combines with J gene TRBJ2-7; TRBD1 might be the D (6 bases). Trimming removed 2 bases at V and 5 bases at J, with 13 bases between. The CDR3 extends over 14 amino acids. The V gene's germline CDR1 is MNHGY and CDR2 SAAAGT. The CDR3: CASSYQDSGNEQYF. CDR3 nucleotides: TGTGCCAGCAGTTACCAGGACAGTGGCAACGAGCAGTACTTC.

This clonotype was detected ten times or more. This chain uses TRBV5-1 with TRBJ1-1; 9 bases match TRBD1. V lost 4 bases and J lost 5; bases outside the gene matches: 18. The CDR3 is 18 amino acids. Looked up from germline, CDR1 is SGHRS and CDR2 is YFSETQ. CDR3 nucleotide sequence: TGCGCCAGCAGCCTCACCGGGACAGGGAGCGGGCTGGGGACTGAAGCTTTCTTT. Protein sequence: CASSLTGTGSGLGTEAFF.

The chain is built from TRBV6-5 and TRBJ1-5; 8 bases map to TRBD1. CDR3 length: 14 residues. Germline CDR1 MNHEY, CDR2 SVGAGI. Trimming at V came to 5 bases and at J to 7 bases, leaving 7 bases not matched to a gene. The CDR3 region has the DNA TGTGCCAGCAGTAAGGACAGGGCTATCCAGCCCCAGCATTTT. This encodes CASSKDRAIQPQHF.

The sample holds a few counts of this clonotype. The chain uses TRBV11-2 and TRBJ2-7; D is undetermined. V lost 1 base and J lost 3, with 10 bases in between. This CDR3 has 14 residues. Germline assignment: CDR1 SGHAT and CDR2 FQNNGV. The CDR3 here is CASSLGSTGYEQYF. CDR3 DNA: TGTGCCAGCAGCTTAGGATCCACCGGCTACGAGCAGTACTTC.

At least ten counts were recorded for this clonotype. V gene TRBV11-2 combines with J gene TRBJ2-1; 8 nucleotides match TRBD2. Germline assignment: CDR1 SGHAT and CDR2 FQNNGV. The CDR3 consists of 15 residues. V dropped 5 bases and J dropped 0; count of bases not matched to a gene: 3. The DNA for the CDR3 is TGTGCCAGCAGCACTAGCGGAAGCTCCTACAATGAGCAGTTCTTC. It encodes CASSTSGSSYNEQFF.

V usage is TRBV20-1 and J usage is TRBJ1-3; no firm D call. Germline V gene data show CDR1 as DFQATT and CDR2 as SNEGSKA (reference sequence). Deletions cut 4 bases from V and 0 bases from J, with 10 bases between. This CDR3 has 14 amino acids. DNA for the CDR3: TGCAGTGCTAATTCAGACTCCTCTGGAAACACCATATATTTT. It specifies CSANSDSSGNTIYF.

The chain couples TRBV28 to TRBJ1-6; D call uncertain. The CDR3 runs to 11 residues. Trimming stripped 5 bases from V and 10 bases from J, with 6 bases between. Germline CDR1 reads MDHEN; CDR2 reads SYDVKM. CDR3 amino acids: CASSASSPLHF. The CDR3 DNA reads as TGTGCCAGCAGTGCTTCATCACCCCTCCACTTT.

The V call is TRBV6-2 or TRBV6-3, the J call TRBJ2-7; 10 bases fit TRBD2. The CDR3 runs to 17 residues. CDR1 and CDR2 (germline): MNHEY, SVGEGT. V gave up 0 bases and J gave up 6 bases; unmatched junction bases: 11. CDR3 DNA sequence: TGTGCCAGCAGTTACTCCTCGCCCAGCGGGAGGGCCGGCGAGCAGTACTTC. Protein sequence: CASSYSSPSGRAGEQYF.

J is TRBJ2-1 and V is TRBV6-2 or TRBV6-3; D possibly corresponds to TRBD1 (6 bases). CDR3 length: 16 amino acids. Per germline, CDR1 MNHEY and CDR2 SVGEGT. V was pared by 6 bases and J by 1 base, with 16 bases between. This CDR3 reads CASSPGGGRSYNEQFF. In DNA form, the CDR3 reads TGTGCCAGCAGCCCCGGTGGGGGCCGATCCTACAATGAGCAGTTCTTC.

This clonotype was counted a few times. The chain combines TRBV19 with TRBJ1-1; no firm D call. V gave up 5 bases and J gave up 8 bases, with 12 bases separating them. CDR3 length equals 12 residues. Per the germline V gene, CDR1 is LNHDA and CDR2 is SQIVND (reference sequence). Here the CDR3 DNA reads TGTGCCAGTAGTTTAGGTTTCGAGGAAGCTTTCTTT. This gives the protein CASSLGFEEAFF.

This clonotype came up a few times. DNA of the CDR3: TGTGCCAGTAGTAAGGGGGCATCTCAGCCCCAGCATTTT. It codes for CASSKGASQPQHF. V and J are TRBV19 and TRBJ1-5; 7 positions match TRBD1. Germline CDR1 is LNHDA and CDR2 is SQIVND (reference sequence). This CDR3 region has 13 residues. With 4 bases clipped from V and 6 bases from J, the junction kept 3 bases outside the gene matches.

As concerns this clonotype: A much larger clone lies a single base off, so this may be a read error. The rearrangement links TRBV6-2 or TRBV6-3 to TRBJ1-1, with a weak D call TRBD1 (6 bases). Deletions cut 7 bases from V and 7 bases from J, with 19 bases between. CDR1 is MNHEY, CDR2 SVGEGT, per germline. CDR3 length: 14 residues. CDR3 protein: CASTTWGARIEAFF. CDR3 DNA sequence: TGTGCCAGCACCACGTGGGGGGCGCGCATTGAAGCTTTCTTT.

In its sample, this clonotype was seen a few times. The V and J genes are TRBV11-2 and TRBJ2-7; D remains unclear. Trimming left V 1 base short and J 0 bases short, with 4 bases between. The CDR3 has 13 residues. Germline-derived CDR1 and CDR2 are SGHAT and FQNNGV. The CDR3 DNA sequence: TGTGCCAGCAGCTTAGCAGGCTCCTACGAGCAGTACTTC. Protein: CASSLAGSYEQYF.

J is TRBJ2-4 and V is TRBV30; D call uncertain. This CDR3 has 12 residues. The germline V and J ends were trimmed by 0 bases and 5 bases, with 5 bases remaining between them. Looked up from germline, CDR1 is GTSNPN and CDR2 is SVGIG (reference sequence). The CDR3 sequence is CAWSVLENIQYF. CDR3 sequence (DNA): TGTGCCTGGAGTGTACTCGAAAACATTCAGTACTTC.

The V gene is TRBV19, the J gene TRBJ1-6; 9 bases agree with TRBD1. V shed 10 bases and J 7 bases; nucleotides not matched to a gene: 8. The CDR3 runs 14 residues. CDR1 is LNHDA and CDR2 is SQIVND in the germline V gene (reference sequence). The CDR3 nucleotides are TGTGCCACCAGCAACGGACAGGGGAATTCACCCCTCCACTTT. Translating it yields CATSNGQGNSPLHF.

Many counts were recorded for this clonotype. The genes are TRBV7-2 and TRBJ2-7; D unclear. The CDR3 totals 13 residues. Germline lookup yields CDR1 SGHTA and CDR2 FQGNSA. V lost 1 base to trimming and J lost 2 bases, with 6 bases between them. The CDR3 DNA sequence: TGTGCCAGCAGCTTAGGGGGAACCTACGAGCAGTACTTC. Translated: CASSLGGTYEQYF.

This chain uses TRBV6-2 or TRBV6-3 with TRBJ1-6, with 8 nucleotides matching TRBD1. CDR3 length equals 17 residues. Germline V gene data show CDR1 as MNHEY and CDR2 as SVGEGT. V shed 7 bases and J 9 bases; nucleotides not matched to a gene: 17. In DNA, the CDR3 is TGTGCCAGCACCTCTACGGTGGACAGGGAGAAAGGTTCACCCCTCCACTTT. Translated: CASTSTVDREKGSPLHF.

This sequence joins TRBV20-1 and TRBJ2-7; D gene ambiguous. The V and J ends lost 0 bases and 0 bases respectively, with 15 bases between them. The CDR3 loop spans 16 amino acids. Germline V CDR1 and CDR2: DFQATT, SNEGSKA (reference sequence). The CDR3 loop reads CSARESRTDSSYEQYF. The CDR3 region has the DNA TGCAGTGCTAGAGAGTCTAGGACCGATAGCTCCTACGAGCAGTACTTC.

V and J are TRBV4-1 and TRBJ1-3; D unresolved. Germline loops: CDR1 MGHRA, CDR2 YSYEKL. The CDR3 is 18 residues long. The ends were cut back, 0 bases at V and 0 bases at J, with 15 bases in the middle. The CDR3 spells CASSQDGQLTFSGNTIYF. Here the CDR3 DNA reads TGCGCCAGCAGCCAAGATGGGCAGCTAACCTTCTCTGGAAACACCATATATTTT.

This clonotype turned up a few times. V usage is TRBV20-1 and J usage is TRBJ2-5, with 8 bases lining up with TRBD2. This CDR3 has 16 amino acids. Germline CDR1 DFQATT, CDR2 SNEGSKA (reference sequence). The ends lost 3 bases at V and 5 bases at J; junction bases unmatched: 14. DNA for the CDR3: TGCAGTGCTAGTTCCCCGACTAGTACGGGGGGGGAGACCCAGTACTTC. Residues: CSASSPTSTGGETQYF.

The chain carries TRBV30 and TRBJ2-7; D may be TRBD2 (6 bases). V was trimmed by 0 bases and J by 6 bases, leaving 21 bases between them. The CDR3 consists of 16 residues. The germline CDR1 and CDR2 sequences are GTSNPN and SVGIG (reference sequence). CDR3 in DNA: TGTGCCTGGAGTGTACTAGGGACTTCCCTCGGGGCCGAGCAGTACTTC. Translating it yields CAWSVLGTSLGAEQYF. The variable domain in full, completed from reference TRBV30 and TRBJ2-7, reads SQTIHQWPATLVQPVGSPLSLECTVEGTSNPNLYWYRQAAGRGLQLLFYSVGIGQISSEVPQNLSASRPQDRQFILSSKKLLLSDSGFYLCAWSVLGTSLGAEQYFGPGTRLTVT.

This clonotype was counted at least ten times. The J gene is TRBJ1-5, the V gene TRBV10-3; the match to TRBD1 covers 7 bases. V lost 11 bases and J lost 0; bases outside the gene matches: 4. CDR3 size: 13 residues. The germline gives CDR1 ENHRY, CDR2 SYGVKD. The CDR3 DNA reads TGTGCCGTCGGGACAGATAGCAATCAGCCCCAGCATTTT. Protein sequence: CAVGTDSNQPQHF.

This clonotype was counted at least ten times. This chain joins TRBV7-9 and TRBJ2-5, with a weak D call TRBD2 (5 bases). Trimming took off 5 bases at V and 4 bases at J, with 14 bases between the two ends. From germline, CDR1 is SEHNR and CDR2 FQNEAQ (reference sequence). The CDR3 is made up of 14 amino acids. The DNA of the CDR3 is TGTGCCAGCAGCCTACCGACGGGGAGAGAGACCCAGTACTTC. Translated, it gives CASSLPTGRETQYF.

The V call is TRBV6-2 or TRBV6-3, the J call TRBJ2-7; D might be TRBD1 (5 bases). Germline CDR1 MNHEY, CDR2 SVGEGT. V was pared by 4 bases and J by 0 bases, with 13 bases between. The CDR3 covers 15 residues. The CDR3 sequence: CASSSRQRSSYEQYF. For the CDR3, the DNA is TGTGCCAGCAGTTCCCGACAGAGAAGCTCCTACGAGCAGTACTTC.

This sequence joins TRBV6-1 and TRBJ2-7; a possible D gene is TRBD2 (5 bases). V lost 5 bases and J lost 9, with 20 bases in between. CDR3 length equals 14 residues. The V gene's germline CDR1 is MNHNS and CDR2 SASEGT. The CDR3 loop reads CASSSVGGSSWQYF. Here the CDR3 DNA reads TGTGCCAGCAGTTCCGTGGGTGGGAGCAGCTGGCAGTACTTC.

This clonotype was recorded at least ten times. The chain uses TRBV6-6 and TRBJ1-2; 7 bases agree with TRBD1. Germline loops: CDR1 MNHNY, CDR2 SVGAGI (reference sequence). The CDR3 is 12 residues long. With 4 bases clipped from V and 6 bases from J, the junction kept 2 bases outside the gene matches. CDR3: CASSLDRNGYTF. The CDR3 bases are TGTGCCAGCAGTTTGGACAGGAATGGCTACACCTTC.

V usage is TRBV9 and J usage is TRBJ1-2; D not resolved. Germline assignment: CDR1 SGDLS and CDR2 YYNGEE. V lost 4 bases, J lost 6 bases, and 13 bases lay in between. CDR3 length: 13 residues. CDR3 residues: CASSPSVPNGYTF. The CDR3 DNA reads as TGTGCCAGCAGCCCCTCAGTACCTAATGGCTACACCTTC. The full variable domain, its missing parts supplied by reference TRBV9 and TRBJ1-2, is DSGVTQTPKHLITATGQRVTLRCSPRSGDLSVYWYQQSLDQGLQFLIQYYNGEERAKGNILERFSAQQFPDLHSELNLSSLELGDSALYFCASSPSVPNGYTFGSGTRLTVV.